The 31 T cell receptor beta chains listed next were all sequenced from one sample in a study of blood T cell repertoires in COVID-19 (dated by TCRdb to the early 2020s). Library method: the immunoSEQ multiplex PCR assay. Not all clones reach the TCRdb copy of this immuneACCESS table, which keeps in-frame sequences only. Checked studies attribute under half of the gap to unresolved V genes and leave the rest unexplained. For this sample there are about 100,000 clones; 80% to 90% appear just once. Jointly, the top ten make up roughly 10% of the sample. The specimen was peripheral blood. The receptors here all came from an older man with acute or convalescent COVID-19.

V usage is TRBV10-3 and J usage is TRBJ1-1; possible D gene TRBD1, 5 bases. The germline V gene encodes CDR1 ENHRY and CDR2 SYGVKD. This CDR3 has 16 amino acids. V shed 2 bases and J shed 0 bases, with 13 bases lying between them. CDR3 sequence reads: CAISEHPAGLNTEAFF. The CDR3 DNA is TGTGCCATCAGTGAGCACCCTGCGGGGCTGAACACTGAAGCTTTCTTT.

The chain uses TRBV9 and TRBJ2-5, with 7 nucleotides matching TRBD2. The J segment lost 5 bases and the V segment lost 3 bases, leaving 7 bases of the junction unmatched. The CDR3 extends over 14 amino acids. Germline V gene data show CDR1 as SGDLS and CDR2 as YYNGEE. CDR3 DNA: TGTGCCAGCAGCGCCGGGACTAAGCAGGAGACCCAGTACTTC. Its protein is CASSAGTKQETQYF.

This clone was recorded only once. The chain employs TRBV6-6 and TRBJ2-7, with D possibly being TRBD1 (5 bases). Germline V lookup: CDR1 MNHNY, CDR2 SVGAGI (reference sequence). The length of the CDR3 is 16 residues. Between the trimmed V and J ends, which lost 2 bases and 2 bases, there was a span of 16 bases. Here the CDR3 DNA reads TGTGCCAGCAGTTACAAAGGCCCGACAGCCCCCTACGAGCAGTACTTC. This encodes CASSYKGPTAPYEQYF.

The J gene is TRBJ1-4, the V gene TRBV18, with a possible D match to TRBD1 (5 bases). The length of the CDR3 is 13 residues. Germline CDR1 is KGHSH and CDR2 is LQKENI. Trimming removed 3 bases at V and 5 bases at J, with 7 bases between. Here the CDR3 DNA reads TGTGCCAGCTCACCTCCAGGGAATGAAAAACTGTTTTTT. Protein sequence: CASSPPGNEKLFF.

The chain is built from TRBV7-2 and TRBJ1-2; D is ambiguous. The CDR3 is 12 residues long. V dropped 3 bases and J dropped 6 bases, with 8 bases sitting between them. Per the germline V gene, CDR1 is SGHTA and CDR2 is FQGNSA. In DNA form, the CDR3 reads TGTGCCAGCAGCTTCTCCAGTGATGGCTACACCTTC. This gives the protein CASSFSSDGYTF. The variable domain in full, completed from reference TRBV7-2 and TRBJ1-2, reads GAGVSQSPSNKVTEKGKDVELRCDPISGHTALYWYRQSLGQGLEFLIYFQGNSAPDKSGLPSDRFSAERTGGSVSTLTIQRTQQEDSAVYLCASSFSSDGYTFGSGTRLTVV.

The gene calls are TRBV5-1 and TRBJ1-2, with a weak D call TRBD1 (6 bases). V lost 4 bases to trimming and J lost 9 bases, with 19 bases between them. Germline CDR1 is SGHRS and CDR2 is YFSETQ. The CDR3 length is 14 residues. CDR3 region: CASSPATGSSSYTF. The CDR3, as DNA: TGCGCCAGCAGCCCAGCTACAGGGTCGTCGAGCTACACCTTC.

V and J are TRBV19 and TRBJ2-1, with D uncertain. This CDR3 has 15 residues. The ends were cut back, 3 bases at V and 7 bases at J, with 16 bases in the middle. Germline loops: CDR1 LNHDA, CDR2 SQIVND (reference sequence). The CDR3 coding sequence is TGTGCCAGTAGTATTGGGCAGGTTTCCCTAAATGAGCAGTTCTTC. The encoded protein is CASSIGQVSLNEQFF. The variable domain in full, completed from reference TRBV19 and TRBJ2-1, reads DGGITQSPKYLFRKEGQNVTLSCEQNLNHDAMYWYRQDPGQGLRLIYYSQIVNDFQKGDIAEGYSVSREKKESFPLTVTSAQKNPTAFYLCASSIGQVSLNEQFFGPGTRLTVL.

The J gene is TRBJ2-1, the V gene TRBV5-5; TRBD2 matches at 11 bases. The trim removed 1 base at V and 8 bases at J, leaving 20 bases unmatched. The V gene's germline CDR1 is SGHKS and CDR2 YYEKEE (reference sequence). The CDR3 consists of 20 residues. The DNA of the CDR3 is TGTGCCAGCAGCTTGAGTCTAGGGGGGGTCACTAGCGGGAGTTGGTATGAGCAGTTCTTC. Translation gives CASSLSLGGVTSGSWYEQFF. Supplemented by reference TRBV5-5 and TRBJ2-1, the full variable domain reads DAGVTQSPTHLIKTRGQQVTLRCSPISGHKSVSWYQQVLGQGPQFIFQYYEKEERGRGNFPDRFSARQFPNYSSELNVNALLLGDSALYLCASSLSLGGVTSGSWYEQFFGPGTRLTVL.

DNA for the CDR3: TGTGCCAGCAGCTTAGTTGGCTTAACCTCTGGAAACACCATATATTTT. Translating gives CASSLVGLTSGNTIYF. V is TRBV7-6 and J is TRBJ1-3; D is undetermined. The germline V gene has CDR1 SGHVS and CDR2 FNYEAQ. The length of the CDR3 is 16 residues. The germline V and J ends were trimmed by 1 base and 0 bases, with 10 bases remaining between them.

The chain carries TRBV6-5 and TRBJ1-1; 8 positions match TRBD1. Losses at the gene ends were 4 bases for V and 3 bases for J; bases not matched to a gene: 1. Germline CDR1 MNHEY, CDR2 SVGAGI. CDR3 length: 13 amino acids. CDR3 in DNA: TGTGCCAGCAGTTTACAGGGGGACACTGAAGCTTTCTTT. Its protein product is CASSLQGDTEAFF.

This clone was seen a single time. CDR3 DNA: TGTGCTAGTGGCTTTACAGGGGGAGGTTCACCCCTCCACTTT. This translates into CASGFTGGGSPLHF. The genes are TRBV12-5 and TRBJ1-6; 8 nucleotides agree with TRBD1. The CDR3 sequence is 14 residues long. The germline V gene has CDR1 LGHNT and CDR2 FRNRAP. V lost 6 bases and J lost 9; bases outside the gene matches: 7.

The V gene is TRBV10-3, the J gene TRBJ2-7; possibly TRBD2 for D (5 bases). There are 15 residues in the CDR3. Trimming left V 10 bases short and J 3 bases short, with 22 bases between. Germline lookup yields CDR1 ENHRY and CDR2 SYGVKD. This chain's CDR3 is CATKEGLAKNYEQYF. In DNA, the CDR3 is TGTGCCACCAAAGAGGGCCTAGCAAAAAACTACGAGCAGTACTTC.

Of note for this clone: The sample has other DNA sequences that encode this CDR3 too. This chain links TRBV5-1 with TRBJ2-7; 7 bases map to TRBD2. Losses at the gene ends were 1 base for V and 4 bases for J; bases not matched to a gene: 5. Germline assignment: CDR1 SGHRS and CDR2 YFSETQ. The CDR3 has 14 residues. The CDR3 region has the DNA TGCGCCAGCAGCTTGAGTGGCGGGAGTTACGAGCAGTACTTC. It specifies CASSLSGGSYEQYF.

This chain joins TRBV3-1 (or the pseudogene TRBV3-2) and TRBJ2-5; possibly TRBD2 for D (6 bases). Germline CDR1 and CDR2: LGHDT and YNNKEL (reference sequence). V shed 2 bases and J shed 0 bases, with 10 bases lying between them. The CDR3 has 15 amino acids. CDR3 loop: CASSQTGAHQETQYF. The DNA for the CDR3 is TGTGCCAGCAGCCAAACGGGAGCACACCAAGAGACCCAGTACTTC.

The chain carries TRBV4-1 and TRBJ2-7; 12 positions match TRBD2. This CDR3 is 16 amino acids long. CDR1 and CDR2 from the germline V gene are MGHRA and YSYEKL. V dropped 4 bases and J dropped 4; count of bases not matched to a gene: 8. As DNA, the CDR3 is TGCGCCAGCAGCCCGTCCCTGACTAGCGGGAGTTACGAGCAGTACTTC. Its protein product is CASSPSLTSGSYEQYF.

CDR3 protein: CASSPQGNYGYTF. The CDR3 bases are TGTGCCAGCAGCCCCCAGGGGAACTATGGCTACACCTTC. This chain links TRBV7-3 with TRBJ1-2, with D perhaps matching TRBD1 (6 bases). From germline, CDR1 is SGHTA and CDR2 FQGTGA. V gave up 5 bases and J gave up 2 bases, with 9 bases separating them. The CDR3 is 13 amino acids.

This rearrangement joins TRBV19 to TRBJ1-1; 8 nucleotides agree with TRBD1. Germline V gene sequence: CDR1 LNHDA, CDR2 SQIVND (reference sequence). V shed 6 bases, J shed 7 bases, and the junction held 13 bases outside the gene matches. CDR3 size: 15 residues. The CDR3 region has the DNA TGTGCCAGTAGGGATCAAGGACAGGGCTGGTTTGAAGCTTTCTTT. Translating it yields CASRDQGQGWFEAFF.

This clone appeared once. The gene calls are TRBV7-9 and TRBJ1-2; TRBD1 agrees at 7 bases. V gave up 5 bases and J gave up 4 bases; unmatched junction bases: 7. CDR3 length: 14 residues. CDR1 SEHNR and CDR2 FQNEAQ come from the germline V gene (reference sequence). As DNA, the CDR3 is TGTGCCAGCAGCCCCCCCGGACAGGTCTATGGCTACACCTTC. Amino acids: CASSPPGQVYGYTF.

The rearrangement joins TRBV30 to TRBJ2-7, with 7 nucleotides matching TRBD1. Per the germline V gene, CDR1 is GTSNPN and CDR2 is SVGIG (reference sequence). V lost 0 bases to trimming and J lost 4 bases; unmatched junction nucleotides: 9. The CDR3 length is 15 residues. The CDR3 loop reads CAWSVPPGGSYEQYF. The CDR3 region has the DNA TGTGCCTGGAGTGTACCGCCAGGGGGTTCGTACGAGCAGTACTTC.

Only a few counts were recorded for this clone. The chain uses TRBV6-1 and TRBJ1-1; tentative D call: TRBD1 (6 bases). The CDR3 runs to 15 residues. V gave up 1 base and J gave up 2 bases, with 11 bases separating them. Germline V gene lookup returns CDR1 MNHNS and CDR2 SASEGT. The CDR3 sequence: CASSEEAGANTEAFF. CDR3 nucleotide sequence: TGTGCCAGCAGTGAAGAGGCAGGGGCCAACACTGAAGCTTTCTTT.

The CDR3: CASRWTGGSYEQYF. The CDR3 coding sequence is TGCGCCAGCAGATGGACAGGGGGCTCCTACGAGCAGTACTTC. The chain recombines TRBV10-2 with TRBJ2-7, with 10 bases identical to TRBD1. The CDR3 sequence is 14 residues long. Trimming took 6 bases from V and 0 from J; bases not matched to a gene: 2. Germline V gene data show CDR1 as WSHSY and CDR2 as SAAADI.

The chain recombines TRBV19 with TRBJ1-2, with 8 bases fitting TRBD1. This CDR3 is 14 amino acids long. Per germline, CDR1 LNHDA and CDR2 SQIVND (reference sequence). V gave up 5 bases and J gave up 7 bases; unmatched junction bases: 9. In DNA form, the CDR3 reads TGTGCCAGTAGTTCCGGACAGGGAGCGTTTGGCTACACCTTC. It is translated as CASSSGQGAFGYTF.

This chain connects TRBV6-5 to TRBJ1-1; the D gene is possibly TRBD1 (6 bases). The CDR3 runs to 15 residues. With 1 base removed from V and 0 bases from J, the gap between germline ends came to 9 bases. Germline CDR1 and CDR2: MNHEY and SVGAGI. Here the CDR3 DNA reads TGTGCCAGCAGTTACTGGGGGCCTATGAACACTGAAGCTTTCTTT. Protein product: CASSYWGPMNTEAFF.

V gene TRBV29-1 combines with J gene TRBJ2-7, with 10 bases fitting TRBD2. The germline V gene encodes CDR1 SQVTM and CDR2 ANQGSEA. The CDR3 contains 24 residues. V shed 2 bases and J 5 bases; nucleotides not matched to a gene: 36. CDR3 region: CSVERRPRTGKRGSGRCGSDEQYF. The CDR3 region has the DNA TGCAGCGTTGAACGGCGCCCACGGACAGGGAAGAGGGGTAGCGGGAGGTGCGGAAGCGACGAGCAGTACTTC.

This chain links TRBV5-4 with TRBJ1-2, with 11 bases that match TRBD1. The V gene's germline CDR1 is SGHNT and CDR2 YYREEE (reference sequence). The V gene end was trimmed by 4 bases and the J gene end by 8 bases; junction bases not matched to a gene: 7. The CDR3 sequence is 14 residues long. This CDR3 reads CASSPGQGAFGYTF. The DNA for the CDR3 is TGTGCCAGCAGCCCCGGACAGGGGGCATTCGGCTACACCTTC. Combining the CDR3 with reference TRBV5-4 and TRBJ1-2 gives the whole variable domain ETGVTQSPTHLIKTRGQQVTLRCSSQSGHNTVSWYQQALGQGPQFIFQYYREEENGRGNFPPRFSGLQFPNYSSELNVNALELDDSALYLCASSPGQGAFGYTFGSGTRLTVV.

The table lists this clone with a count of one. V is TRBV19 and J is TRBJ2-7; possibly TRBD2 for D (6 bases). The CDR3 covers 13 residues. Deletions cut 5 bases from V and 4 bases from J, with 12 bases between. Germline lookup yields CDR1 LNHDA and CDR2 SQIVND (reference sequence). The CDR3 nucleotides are TGTGCCAGTAGTTTCGGTGGGGGGTACGAGCAGTACTTC. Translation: CASSFGGGYEQYF.

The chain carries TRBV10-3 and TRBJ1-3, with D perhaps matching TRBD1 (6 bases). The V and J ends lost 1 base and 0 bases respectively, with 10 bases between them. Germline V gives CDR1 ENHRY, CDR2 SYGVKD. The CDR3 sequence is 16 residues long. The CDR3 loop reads CAISEFGGASGNTIYF. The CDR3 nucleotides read TGTGCCATCAGTGAGTTTGGGGGGGCCTCTGGAAACACCATATATTTT.

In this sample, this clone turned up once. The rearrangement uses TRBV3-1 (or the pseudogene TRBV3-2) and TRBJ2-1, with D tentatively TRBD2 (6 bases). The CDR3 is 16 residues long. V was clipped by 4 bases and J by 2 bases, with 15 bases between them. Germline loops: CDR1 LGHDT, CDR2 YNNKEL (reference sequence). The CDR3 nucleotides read TGTGCCAGCAGCCGTGTGGGGCGGGGTCCCTACAATGAGCAGTTCTTC. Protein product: CASSRVGRGPYNEQFF.

CDR3 protein: CASRQGPTGNTIYF. The CDR3 coding sequence is TGTGCCTCCCGACAGGGGCCAACTGGAAACACCATATATTTT. The rearrangement links TRBV30 to TRBJ1-3; 8 nucleotides align to TRBD1. V shed 7 bases, J shed 2 bases, and the junction held 7 bases outside the gene matches. The CDR3 length is 14 residues. Germline V gene lookup returns CDR1 GTSNPN and CDR2 SVGIG (reference sequence).

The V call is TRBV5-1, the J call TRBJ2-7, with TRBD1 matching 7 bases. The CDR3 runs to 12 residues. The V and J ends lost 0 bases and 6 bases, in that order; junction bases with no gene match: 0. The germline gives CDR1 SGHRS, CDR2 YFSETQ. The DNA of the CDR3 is TGCGCCAGCAGCTTGGACAGGGGCGAGCAGTACTTC. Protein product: CASSLDRGEQYF.

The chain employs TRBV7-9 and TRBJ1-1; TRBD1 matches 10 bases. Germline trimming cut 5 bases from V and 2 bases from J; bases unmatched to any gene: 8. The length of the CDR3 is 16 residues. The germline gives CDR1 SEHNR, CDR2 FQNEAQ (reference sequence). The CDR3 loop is CASSDRDRGINTEAFF. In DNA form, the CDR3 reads TGTGCCAGCAGCGACCGGGACAGGGGAATCAACACTGAAGCTTTCTTT. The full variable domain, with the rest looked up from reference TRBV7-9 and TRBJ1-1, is DTGVSQNPRHKITKRGQNVTFRCDPISEHNRLYWYRQTLGQGPEFLTYFQNEAQLEKSRLLSDRFSAERPKGSFSTLEIQRTEQGDSAMYLCASSDRDRGINTEAFFGQGTRLTVV.